A selection of T cell receptor beta chains follows, all from one sample in a study of cytomegalovirus exposure and HLA in healthy donors. Some clones are missing from TCRdb's copy, which holds only in-frame ones; the method was immunoSEQ multiplex PCR. The sample shows about 120,000 clones, and less than 2% sits with its ten largest clones. The sequenced material came from PBMCs. All receptors come from a man aged 18 to 29 in good health and CMV-seronegative. Both conserved end residues are part of each CDR3. D genes are given only for firm matches.

>-|TRBJ2-3|TRBV7-3
CASSLWGRVADTQYF
TGTGCCAGCAGCTTATGGGGCAGGGTGGCAGATACGCAGTATTTT
>TRBD2|TRBJ2-1|TRBV7-7
CASSPRTSWDEQFF
TGTGCTAGCAGCCCCCGGACTAGCTGGGATGAGCAGTTCTTC
>-|TRBJ1-4|TRBV6-1
CASSLSAGENEKLFF
TGTGCCAGCAGCCTCTCGGCGGGAGAGAATGAAAAACTGTTTTTT
>-|TRBJ1-2|TRBV6-5
CASRVAGVYGYTF
TGTGCCAGCAGGGTTGCAGGGGTCTATGGCTACACCTTC
>-|TRBJ1-5|TRBV6-4
CASRLGRVDQPQHF
TGTGCCAGCAGGTTAGGCAGGGTCGATCAGCCCCAGCATTTT
>-|TRBJ1-2|TRBV10-3
CAISESLSGVDGYTF
TGTGCCATCAGTGAGTCTTTATCCGGGGTTGATGGCTACACCTTC
>-|TRBJ2-2|TRBV4-3
CASSGKRPNTGELFF
TGCGCCAGCAGCGGGAAGCGGCCCAACACCGGGGAGCTGTTTTTT
>-|TRBJ2-1|TRBV10-3
CAISESGIINEQFF
TGTGCCATCAGTGAATCCGGGATTATCAATGAGCAGTTCTTC
>-|TRBJ1-2|TRBV7-2
CASSLAQGGSGYTF
TGTGCCAGCAGCTTAGCGCAAGGGGGAAGTGGCTACACCTTC
>-|TRBJ1-6|TRBV30
CAWRAQGSSPLHF
TGTGCCTGGAGGGCACAGGGAAGTTCACCCCTCCACTTT
>TRBD2|TRBJ2-3|TRBV11-2
CASSFRLAGGRADTQYF
TGTGCCAGCAGCTTCCGTCTAGCGGGAGGGCGGGCTGATACGCAGTATTTT
>TRBD1|TRBJ1-3|TRBV9
CASSVTGGNTIYF
TGTGCCAGCAGCGTGACAGGGGGAAACACCATATATTTT
>TRBD1|TRBJ2-7|TRBV5-6
CASSSIGQGVSYEQYF
TGTGCCAGCAGCTCAATCGGACAGGGGGTTTCCTACGAGCAGTACTTC
>-|TRBJ1-5|TRBV19
CASSISGYSREDQPQHF
TGTGCCAGTAGTATAAGCGGGTATAGCAGGGAGGATCAGCCCCAGCATTTT
>-|TRBJ2-5|TRBV6-5
CASSSRVGETQYF
TGTGCCAGCAGTTCCAGGGTCGGGGAGACCCAGTACTTC
>-|TRBJ2-7|TRBV11-3
CASSLDGASPYEQYF
TGTGCCAGCAGCTTAGATGGAGCCAGCCCCTACGAGCAGTACTTC
>-|TRBJ2-5|TRBV5-6
CASSLVGAGVVEETQYF
TGTGCCAGCAGCTTGGTAGGGGCAGGGGTTGTCGAAGAGACCCAGTACTTC
>TRBD2|TRBJ2-1|TRBV9
CASTPGGNEQFF
TGTGCCAGCACCCCCGGGGGGAATGAGCAGTTCTTC
>TRBD2|TRBJ2-5|TRBV7-2
CASSLPGLAGVQETQYF
TGTGCCAGCAGCTTGCCGGGACTAGCGGGAGTACAAGAGACCCAGTACTTC
>-|TRBJ2-5|TRBV6-6
CASNDNRDQETQYF
TGTGCCAGCAACGATAACAGGGACCAAGAGACCCAGTACTTC
>-|TRBJ2-5|TRBV6-1
CASSEQGWQTQYF
TGTGCCAGCAGTGAACAGGGTTGGCAGACCCAGTACTTC
>-|TRBJ2-7|TRBV5-5
CASSLVEGGYEQYF
TGTGCCAGCAGCTTGGTTGAGGGTGGCTACGAGCAGTACTTC
>TRBD1|TRBJ1-6|TRBV5-6
CASSFSRGFRVSPLHF
TGTGCCAGCAGCTTTAGCAGGGGGTTCCGGGTTTCACCCCTCCACTTT
>TRBD2|TRBJ2-7|TRBV7-2
CASSLGSPQTSGSFYEQYF
TGTGCCAGCAGCTTAGGATCCCCCCAGACTAGCGGGAGTTTCTACGAGCAGTACTTC
>TRBD1|TRBJ1-5|TRBV19
CASSKRQGFQGNQPQHF
TGTGCCAGTAGTAAGAGACAGGGGTTTCAGGGCAATCAGCCCCAGCATTTT
>-|TRBJ1-4|TRBV9
CASSVGGDREKLFF
TGTGCCAGCAGCGTAGGGGGGGATCGTGAAAAACTGTTTTTT
>TRBD1|TRBJ1-1|TRBV2
CASRLGQETEAFF
TGTGCCAGCAGACTCGGACAGGAAACTGAAGCTTTCTTT
>-|TRBJ2-3|TRBV7-7
CASSLAQTDTQYF
TGTGCTAGCAGCTTAGCACAGACAGATACGCAGTATTTT
>-|TRBJ2-3|TRBV4-2
CASSQERSTDTQYF
TGTGCCAGCAGCCAAGAGAGGAGCACAGATACGCAGTATTTT
>-|TRBJ1-4|TRBV30
CAGRGNEKLFF
TGTGCTGGGAGGGGAAATGAAAAACTGTTTTTT
>TRBD1|TRBJ1-5|TRBV7-2
CASSHGTGNQPQHF
TGTGCCAGCAGCCACGGGACAGGCAATCAGCCCCAGCATTTT
>TRBD1|TRBJ2-5|TRBV27
CASSLLDPGRGPRRETQYF
TGTGCCAGCAGTCTGCTTGATCCCGGCAGGGGGCCCAGAAGGGAGACCCAGTACTTC
>TRBD1|TRBJ1-5|TRBV5-5
CASRPDRGGWPQHF
TGTGCCAGCAGACCCGACAGGGGAGGATGGCCCCAGCATTTT
>TRBD1|TRBJ2-7|TRBV28
CASSSGQHYEQYF
TGTGCCAGCAGTTCGGGACAGCACTACGAGCAGTACTTC
>TRBD1|TRBJ1-2|TRBV29-1
CSVRGTASESYTF
TGCAGCGTAAGAGGGACAGCCTCCGAGAGCTACACCTTC
>TRBD1|TRBJ2-2|TRBV6-1
CASSDRGEVTGELFF
TGTGCCAGTTCGGACAGGGGCGAGGTCACCGGGGAGCTGTTTTTT
>TRBD1|TRBJ1-1|TRBV5-4
CASRPNRGGTEAFF
TGTGCCAGCAGGCCTAACAGGGGTGGCACTGAAGCTTTCTTT
>-|TRBJ2-2|TRBV2
CASRVRGPTHTGELFF
TGTGCCAGCAGGGTTAGGGGCCCGACGCACACCGGGGAGCTGTTTTTT
>-|TRBJ2-6|TRBV5-1
CASSLGAGANVLTF
TGCGCCAGCAGCTTGGGAGCTGGGGCCAACGTCCTGACTTTC
>TRBD2|TRBJ2-3|TRBV19
CASSSPTGGVTDTQYF
TGTGCCAGTAGTTCCCCCACGGGAGGGGTCACAGATACGCAGTATTTT
>TRBD2|TRBJ2-1|TRBV11-1
CASSPVGGASGKMIEQFF
TGTGCCAGCAGCCCGGTGGGGGGTGCTAGCGGGAAGATGATTGAGCAGTTCTTC
>-|TRBJ1-5|TRBV6-1
CASGREKNQPQHF
TGTGCCAGCGGCAGGGAAAAGAATCAGCCCCAGCATTTT